The T cell receptor (beta chain) under discussion was sequenced for a study of patients and donors after allogeneic stem cell transplantation. MiXCR, applied by TCRdb to the RT-PCR reads, yields one record per CDR3 protein. The table shows fewer than 500,000 distinct CDR3 sequences, with 16% occurring only once. The CDR3 loop spans 16 amino acids. Germline V gene lookup returns CDR1 KGHSH and CDR2 LQKENI. V shed 3 bases and J shed 8 bases, with 19 bases lying between them. Sequences were obtained from blood, either unsorted or a sorted T cell fraction (not recorded which). The TCR was taken from a human donor who was either an allogeneic HSCT recipient or a stem cell or donor lymphocyte infusion donor (not recorded which). It is not recorded whose cells these are; they may come from a transplant donor. This chain links TRBV18 with TRBJ1-4; D is unresolved. DNA of the CDR3: TGTGCCAGCTCACCCCCGATGACAATCCCGGGGGAAAAACTGTTTTTT. Translation gives CASSPPMTIPGEKLFF.